What follows describes a single TCR beta chain. This sample is drawn from a study of T cell responses to AZD1222 COVID-19 vaccine. The CDR3 loop spans 14 amino acids. Germline loops: CDR1 SGHDT, CDR2 YYEEEE. V was shortened by 1 base and J by 8 bases, with 15 bases between the two germline ends. The assay was immunoSEQ multiplex PCR, and TCRdb's table has in-frame clones only and misses some. The sample lists over 110,000 clones; 85% to 95% were seen once. The clonotype comes from an adult who received the AZD1222 COVID-19 vaccine. The rearrangement links TRBV5-6 to TRBJ1-2; no clear D. Specimen: peripheral blood, collected 28 days after the second AZD1222 dose. The CDR3 DNA reads as TGTGCCAGCAGCTTGATTCGCAGCTCAAACGGCTACACCTTC. It codes for CASSLIRSSNGYTF. Using reference TRBV5-6 and TRBJ1-2 for the parts outside the CDR3, the full variable domain is DAGVTQSPTHLIKTRGQQVTLRCSPKSGHDTVSWYQQALGQGPQFIFQYYEEEERQRGNFPDRFSGHQFPNYSSELNVNALLLGDSALYLCASSLIRSSNGYTFGSGTRLTVV.